Listed below are T cell receptor beta chains from one sample, sequenced in a study of blood T cell repertoires in COVID-19. TCRdb's copy holds only in-frame clones and misses some; the assay was immunoSEQ multiplex PCR. The table lists around 140,000 clones, 65% to 85% of them singletons. Sequenced: peripheral blood. These receptors were obtained from a woman aged 60-75 years with acute or convalescent COVID-19. CDR3s include the opening cysteine and the closing phenylalanine or tryptophan. The order of the fields is J gene, D gene, clone size, V gene, CDR3 DNA, CDR3 protein. The D gene is left open where the match is weak. The size of a clone is reported for some rows only, either as once, few or many, or as a class for expanded clones.

TRBJ2-1 TRBD1 NA TRBV11-2 TGTGCCAGCAGCTTAGGCAGGGGGTCTGTTGAGCAGTTCTTC CASSLGRGSVEQFF
TRBJ2-3 TRBD2 NA TRBV6-1 TGTGCCAGCAGTGAAGGACCTAGCGGTACGACGAATACGCAGTATTTT CASSEGPSGTTNTQYF
TRBJ1-6 NA NA TRBV5-4 TGTGCCAGCAGCTTCGGGGGGCGCGTAGATTCACCCCTCCACTTT CASSFGGRVDSPLHF
TRBJ2-1 TRBD2 NA TRBV11-2 TGTGCCAGCAGCCCCCGACTAGCCATAAGCGATGAGCAGTTCTTC CASSPRLAISDEQFF
TRBJ2-7 NA NA TRBV27 TGTGCCAGCAGTTTATCCCTTCCCTACGAGCAGTACTTC CASSLSLPYEQYF
TRBJ2-7 TRBD1 once TRBV9 TGTGCCAGCAGCGTAGGTTGGACAGGGGGCTACGAGCAGTACTTC CASSVGWTGGYEQYF
TRBJ1-1 NA NA TRBV5-1 TGCGCCAGCAGCTCAGTCATGAACACTGAAGCTTTCTTT CASSSVMNTEAFF
TRBJ2-3 NA NA TRBV30 TGTGCCTGGAGTGTTCAATTTGGCCCAACAGATACGCAGTATTTT CAWSVQFGPTDTQYF
TRBJ1-5 NA NA TRBV28 TGTGCCAGCAGCACTCTAGGGGGCAATCAGCCCCAGCATTTT CASSTLGGNQPQHF
TRBJ2-5 NA NA TRBV12-3/TRBV12-4 TGTGCCAGCAGTCCGGGAGAAGAGACCCAGTACTTC CASSPGEETQYF
TRBJ1-1 NA NA TRBV15 TGTGCCACCAGCTCAGGGGAGAACACTGAAGCTTTCTTT CATSSGENTEAFF
TRBJ2-7 NA NA TRBV5-1 TGCGCCAGCAGCTGGTCCGGGAAGTCCTACGAGCAGTACTTC CASSWSGKSYEQYF
TRBJ2-6 NA NA TRBV11-2 TGTGCCAGCAGCCCAGTCAGGTCTGGGGCCAACGTCCTGACTTTC CASSPVRSGANVLTF
TRBJ2-6 NA NA TRBV2 TGTGCCAGCGCCGCCCAGTCTGGGGCCAACGTCCTGACTTTC CASAAQSGANVLTF
TRBJ1-1 NA NA TRBV12-3/TRBV12-4 TGTGCCAGCAGCCGGGGTGGCACTGAAGCTTTCTTT CASSRGGTEAFF
TRBJ1-1 TRBD1 NA TRBV6-5 TGTGCCAGCAGCTACAGGGGGCCCACTGAAGCTTTCTTT CASSYRGPTEAFF
TRBJ1-4 NA NA TRBV7-9 TGTGCCCTCGATTCCACGGGGGGACTGTTTTTT CALDSTGGLFF
TRBJ2-1 TRBD2 NA TRBV30 TGTTGCTTAGCGGGAGGGACGGACTTGAAGGGCAATGAGCAGTTCTTC CCLAGGTDLKGNEQFF
TRBJ1-1 NA NA TRBV5-1 TGCGCCAGCAGCAATGACGGGACATGGACTGAAGCTTTCTTT CASSNDGTWTEAFF
TRBJ2-1 NA NA TRBV12-3/TRBV12-4 TGTGCCAGCAGTCTGGGACTGTACAATGAGCAGTTCTTC CASSLGLYNEQFF
TRBJ1-5 NA NA TRBV12-3/TRBV12-4 TGTGCCAGCCAAGGAGGGAGGTGGCAGCCCCAGCATTTT CASQGGRWQPQHF
TRBJ2-5 NA NA TRBV12-5 TGTGCTAGTGGTTTCGGGACAAGTAAAGAGACCCAGTACTTC CASGFGTSKETQYF
TRBJ2-6 NA few TRBV6-6 TGTGCCAGCAGGGAGACCGCAGGGACTGGGGCCAACGTCCTGACTTTC CASRETAGTGANVLTF
TRBJ2-7 TRBD1 NA TRBV6-2/TRBV6-3 TGTGCCAGCAGTTATTGGCAGGGGGTCTACGAGCAGTACTTC CASSYWQGVYEQYF
TRBJ2-7 TRBD2 NA TRBV11-3 TGTGCCAGCAGCTTAGGACCGTCTAGCGGGAGGCCTCCCTACGAGCAGTACTTC CASSLGPSSGRPPYEQYF
TRBJ2-3 NA NA TRBV27 TGTGCCAGCAGTTTAACCAGAACAAGCACAGATACGCAGTATTTT CASSLTRTSTDTQYF
TRBJ1-2 NA NA TRBV18 TGTGCCAGCTCACCACTAGAGAGGAATGGCTACACCTTC CASSPLERNGYTF
TRBJ2-7 TRBD2 NA TRBV6-5 TGTGCCAGCAGTCAGACTAGCGGGAGCCACGAGCAGTACTTC CASSQTSGSHEQYF
TRBJ2-7 NA NA TRBV7-9 TGTGCCAGCACCCCCCTCTCCTACGAGCAGTACTTC CASTPLSYEQYF
TRBJ1-2 TRBD1 NA TRBV27 TGTGCCAGCAGGTGGGGGACAGGGAGCGGCGGCTATGGCTACACCTTC CASRWGTGSGGYGYTF
TRBJ2-3 NA NA TRBV10-2 TGCGCCAGCAGACAATACACAGATACGCAGTATTTT CASRQYTDTQYF
TRBJ1-2 TRBD1 NA TRBV2 TGTGCCAGCAGTAGGGGACAGGGGGGCCGGGGCTACACCTTC CASSRGQGGRGYTF
TRBJ2-3 NA few TRBV2 TGTGCCAGGGCGCGGGATCAGGAAACAGATACGCAGTATTTT CARARDQETDTQYF
TRBJ1-4 NA NA TRBV4-1 TGCGCCAGCAGTGGGCAGGGAAATAATGAAAAACTGTTTTTT CASSGQGNNEKLFF
TRBJ1-6 NA once TRBV6-6 TGTGCCAGCAGCAAAAACGACAGAATAGATAATTCACCCCTCCACTTT CASSKNDRIDNSPLHF
TRBJ2-7 NA NA TRBV30 TGTGCCTGGAGGGATAAACAGGGCTACGAGCAGTACTTC CAWRDKQGYEQYF
TRBJ2-1 TRBD2 NA TRBV27 TGTGCCAGCAGTTCCCTGGGGACTAGCAGTTACAATGAGCAGTTCTTC CASSSLGTSSYNEQFF
TRBJ2-1 TRBD2 NA TRBV4-1 TGCGCCAGCAGCCATATTAGCGGGAGAATATACAATGAGCAGTTCTTC CASSHISGRIYNEQFF
TRBJ2-1 NA NA TRBV7-2 TGTGCCAGCAGCCTACTAGCAGGGCTTTCCTACAATGAGCAGTTCTTC CASSLLAGLSYNEQFF
TRBJ2-5 TRBD2 NA TRBV28 TGTGCCAGCAGTTTTTGGTCTAGCGGGAAATGGGAGACCCAGTACTTC CASSFWSSGKWETQYF
TRBJ2-1 NA NA TRBV7-9 TGTGCCAGCAGCTCGACAGCTTATGAGCAGTTCTTC CASSSTAYEQFF
TRBJ1-1 NA NA TRBV7-9 TGTGCCAGCAGCTTACAGGGTGGGAACACTGAAGCTTTCTTT CASSLQGGNTEAFF
TRBJ2-3 TRBD2 NA TRBV7-9 TGTGCCAGCAACCCACTAGCGGGAGATACGCAGTATTTT CASNPLAGDTQYF
TRBJ1-6 TRBD1 NA TRBV6-6 TGTGCCAGCAGCCCCGGGACAGGGTCTAATTCACCCCTCCACTTT CASSPGTGSNSPLHF